This TCR beta chain came from a study of OX40 agonist ivuxolimab in advanced cancers. With 0 bases removed from V and 0 bases from J, the gap between germline ends came to 14 bases. This CDR3 region has 17 residues. Germline V lookup: CDR1 SGHNT, CDR2 YYREEE (reference sequence). Method: immunoSEQ multiplex PCR; TCRdb's copy keeps in-frame clones and lacks some. The sample gives about 76,000 clones, approximately 80% of which show up once; around 1.7% is in the top ten. The rearrangement uses TRBV5-4 and TRBJ2-3; D may match TRBD1 or TRBD2 (6 bases each). The sequence came from an adult with an advanced solid tumor such as melanoma, head and neck, liver or kidney cancer. Here the sequenced sample was CD4+ or CD8+ T cells sorted from blood, taken in a trial of the OX40 agonist ivuxolimab. This chain's CDR3 is CASSLGARGGSTDTQYF. The CDR3 DNA reads TGTGCCAGCAGCTTGGGGGCTAGAGGGGGGAGCACAGATACGCAGTATTTT.